This TCR beta chain was found in a study of T cell responses to AZD1222 COVID-19 vaccine. Method: immunoSEQ multiplex PCR; TCRdb's copy keeps in-frame clones and lacks some. The sample consists of more than 150,000 clones, nearly 95% of them appearing once. This specimen consisted of peripheral blood, obtained 28 days after the second AZD1222 dose. The TCR was taken from an adult who received the AZD1222 COVID-19 vaccine.

CDR3 in amino acids: CASSGRYEQYF. As DNA, the CDR3 is TGTGCCAGCAGCGGGAGATACGAGCAGTACTTC. This chain links TRBV28 with TRBJ2-7; tentative D call: TRBD2 (6 bases). V lost 6 bases to trimming and J lost 4 bases, with 7 bases between them. Germline V gene sequence: CDR1 MDHEN, CDR2 SYDVKM. The CDR3 is 11 residues long.